This T cell receptor (beta chain) was identified in a study of T-cell memory formation after mild COVID-19. TCRdb passed the 5' RACE reads through MiXCR, listing each CDR3 protein once. The sample contains roughly 300,000 distinct CDR3 sequences, approximately 8.4% of which appear only once. J was trimmed by 5 bases and V by 8 bases; bases with no gene match: 7. The CDR3 contains 14 residues. This clonotype was observed a few times. The source of this sequence is a man aged 18 to 30 who had mild COVID-19 (a few samples of this study predate the infection). Cell type and time point are not known. The rearrangement uses TRBV12-3 or TRBV12-4 and TRBJ2-1, with 9 positions matching TRBD2. Sequencing input: PBMCs or a T cell subset sorted from them (not recorded which). CDR3 loop: CASRAAGGNNEQFF. The CDR3 DNA is TGTGCCAGCCGGGCAGCGGGGGGCAACAATGAGCAGTTCTTC.